The present T cell receptor (beta chain) was sequenced within a study of identical twins. General observations from the study: Potential partial confounding of zero-insertion analyses by invariant MAIT and iNKT cells was noted. Twin pairs' shared out-of-frame alpha sequences were enriched in low generation probability.

With respect to this clonotype: Its target is unknown.

Template switching (which added a universal primer site) was used, and cDNA carried unique molecular identifiers. Each CDR3 protein gets one entry after TCRdb re-called the 5' RACE reads with MiXCR. The repertoire holds about 430,000 distinct CDR3 sequences, with roughly 18% as singletons. This CDR3 is 15 amino acids long. Trimming cost V 2 bases and J 6 bases; bases outside gene matches: 5. There were only healthy Caucasians among the donors. Material for sequencing was naive T cells sorted from blood. The genes are TRBV12-3 or TRBV12-4 and TRBJ1-4; 8 bases match TRBD1. The TCR originated in a man aged 45-65 years in good health. CDR3 residues: CASSLQGAEDEKLFF. CDR3 sequence (DNA): TGTGCCAGCAGTTTACAGGGGGCTGAGGATGAAAAACTGTTTTTT.